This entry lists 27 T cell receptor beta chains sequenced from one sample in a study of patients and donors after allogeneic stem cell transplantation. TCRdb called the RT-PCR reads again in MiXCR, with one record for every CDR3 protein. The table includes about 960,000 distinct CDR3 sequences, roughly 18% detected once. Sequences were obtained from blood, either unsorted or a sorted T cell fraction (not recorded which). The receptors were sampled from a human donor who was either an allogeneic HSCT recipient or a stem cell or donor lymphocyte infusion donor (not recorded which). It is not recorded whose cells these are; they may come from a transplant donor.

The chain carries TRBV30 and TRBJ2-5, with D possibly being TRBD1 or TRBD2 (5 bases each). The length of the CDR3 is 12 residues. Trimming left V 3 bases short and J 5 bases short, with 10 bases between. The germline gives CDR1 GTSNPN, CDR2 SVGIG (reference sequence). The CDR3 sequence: CAWSRGGETQYF. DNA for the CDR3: TGTGCCTGGAGCCGGGGCGGGGAGACCCAGTACTTC.

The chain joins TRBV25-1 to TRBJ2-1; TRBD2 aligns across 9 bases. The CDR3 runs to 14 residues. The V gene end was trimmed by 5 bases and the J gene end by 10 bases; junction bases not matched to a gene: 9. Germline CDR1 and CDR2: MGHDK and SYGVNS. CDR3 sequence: CASSLAGTHGEQFF. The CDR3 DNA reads TGTGCCAGCAGTCTAGCGGGGACGCATGGGGAGCAGTTCTTC.

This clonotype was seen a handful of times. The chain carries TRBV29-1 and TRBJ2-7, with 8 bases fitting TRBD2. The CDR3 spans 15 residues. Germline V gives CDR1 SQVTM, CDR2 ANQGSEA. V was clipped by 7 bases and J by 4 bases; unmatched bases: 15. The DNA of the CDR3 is TGCAGCGCCGTCATGGCCGGGACTAGTCGGTACGAGCAGTACTTC. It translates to CSAVMAGTSRYEQYF.

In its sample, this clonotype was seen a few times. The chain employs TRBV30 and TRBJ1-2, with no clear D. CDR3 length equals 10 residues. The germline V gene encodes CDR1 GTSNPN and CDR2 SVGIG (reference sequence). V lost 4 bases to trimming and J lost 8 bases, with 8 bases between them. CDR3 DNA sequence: TGTGCCTGGAAGAGGGAAGGCTACACCTTC. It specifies CAWKREGYTF. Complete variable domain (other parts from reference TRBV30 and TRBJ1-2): SQTIHQWPATLVQPVGSPLSLECTVEGTSNPNLYWYRQAAGRGLQLLFYSVGIGQISSEVPQNLSASRPQDRQFILSSKKLLLSDSGFYLCAWKREGYTFGSGTRLTVV.

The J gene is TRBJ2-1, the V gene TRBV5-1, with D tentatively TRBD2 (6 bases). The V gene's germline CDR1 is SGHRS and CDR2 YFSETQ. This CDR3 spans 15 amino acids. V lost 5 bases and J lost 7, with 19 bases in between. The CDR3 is CASSPIGTSRNEQFF. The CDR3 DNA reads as TGCGCCAGCAGTCCTATCGGGACTTCCCGAAATGAGCAGTTCTTC.

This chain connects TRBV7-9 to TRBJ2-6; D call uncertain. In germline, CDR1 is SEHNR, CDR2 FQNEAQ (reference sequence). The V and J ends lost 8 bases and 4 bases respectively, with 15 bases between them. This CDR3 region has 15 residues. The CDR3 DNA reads TGTGCCAGCGAGTCTGTGGTTAGAGGGGCCAACGTCCTGACTTTC. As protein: CASESVVRGANVLTF. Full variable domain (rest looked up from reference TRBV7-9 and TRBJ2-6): DTGVSQNPRHKITKRGQNVTFRCDPISEHNRLYWYRQTLGQGPEFLTYFQNEAQLEKSRLLSDRFSAERPKGSFSTLEIQRTEQGDSAMYLCASESVVRGANVLTFGAGSRLTVL.

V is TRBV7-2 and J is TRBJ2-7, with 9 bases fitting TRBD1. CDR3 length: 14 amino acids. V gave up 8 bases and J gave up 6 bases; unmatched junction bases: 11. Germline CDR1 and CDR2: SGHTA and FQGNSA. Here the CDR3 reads CASGRTGEGFEQYF. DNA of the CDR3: TGTGCCAGCGGCCGGACAGGGGAGGGGTTCGAGCAGTACTTC.

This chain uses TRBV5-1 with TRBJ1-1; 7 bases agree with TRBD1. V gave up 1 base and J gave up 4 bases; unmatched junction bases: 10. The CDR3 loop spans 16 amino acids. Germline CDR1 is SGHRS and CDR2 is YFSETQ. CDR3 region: CASSLKGAGALTEAFF. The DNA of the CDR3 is TGCGCCAGCAGCTTGAAGGGGGCAGGGGCTCTCACTGAAGCTTTCTTT.

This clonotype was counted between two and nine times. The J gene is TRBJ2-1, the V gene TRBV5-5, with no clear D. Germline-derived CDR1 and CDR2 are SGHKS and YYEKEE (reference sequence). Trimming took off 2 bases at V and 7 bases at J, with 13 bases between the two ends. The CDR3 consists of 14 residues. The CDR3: CASSFGLVGNEQFF. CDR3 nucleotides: TGTGCCAGCAGCTTCGGGCTAGTTGGGAATGAGCAGTTCTTC. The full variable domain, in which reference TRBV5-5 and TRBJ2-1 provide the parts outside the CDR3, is DAGVTQSPTHLIKTRGQQVTLRCSPISGHKSVSWYQQVLGQGPQFIFQYYEKEERGRGNFPDRFSARQFPNYSSELNVNALLLGDSALYLCASSFGLVGNEQFFGPGTRLTVL.

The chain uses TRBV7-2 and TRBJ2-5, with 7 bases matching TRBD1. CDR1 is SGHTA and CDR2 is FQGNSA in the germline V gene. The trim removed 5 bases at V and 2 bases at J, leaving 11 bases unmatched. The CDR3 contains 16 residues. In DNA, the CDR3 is TGTGCCAGCAGCCCAATGCACAGGGGTGGACAAGAGACCCAGTACTTC. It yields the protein CASSPMHRGGQETQYF.

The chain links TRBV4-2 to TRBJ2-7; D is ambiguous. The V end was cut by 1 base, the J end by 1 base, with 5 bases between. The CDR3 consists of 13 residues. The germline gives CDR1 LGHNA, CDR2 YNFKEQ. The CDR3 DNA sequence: TGTGCCAGCAGCCAAGTCAAGTCCTACGAGCAGTACTTC. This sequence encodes CASSQVKSYEQYF.

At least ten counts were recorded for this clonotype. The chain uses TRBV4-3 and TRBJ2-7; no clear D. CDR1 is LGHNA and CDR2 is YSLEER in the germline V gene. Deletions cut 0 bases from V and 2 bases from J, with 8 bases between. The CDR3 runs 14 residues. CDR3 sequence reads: CASSQDNGPYEQYF. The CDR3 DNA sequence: TGCGCCAGCAGCCAAGATAACGGACCCTACGAGCAGTACTTC.

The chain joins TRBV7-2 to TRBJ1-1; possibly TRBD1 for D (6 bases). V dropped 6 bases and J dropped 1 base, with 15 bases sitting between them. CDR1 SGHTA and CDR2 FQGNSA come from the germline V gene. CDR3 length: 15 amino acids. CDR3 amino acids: CASRTKRQANTEAFF. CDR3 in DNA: TGTGCCAGCAGGACAAAGCGACAGGCGAACACTGAAGCTTTCTTT.

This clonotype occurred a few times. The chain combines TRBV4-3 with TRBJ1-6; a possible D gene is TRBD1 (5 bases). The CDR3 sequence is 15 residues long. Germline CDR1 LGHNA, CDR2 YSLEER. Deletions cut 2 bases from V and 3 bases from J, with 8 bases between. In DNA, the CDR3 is TGCGCCAGCAGCCAACAGGGAGTCTATAATTCACCCCTCCACTTT. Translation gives CASSQQGVYNSPLHF.

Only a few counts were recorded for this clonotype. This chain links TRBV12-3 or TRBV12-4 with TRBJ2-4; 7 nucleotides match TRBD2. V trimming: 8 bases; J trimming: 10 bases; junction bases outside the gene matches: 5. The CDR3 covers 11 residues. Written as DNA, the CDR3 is TGTGCCAGCGGGAGGGCCGAGATTCAGTACTTC. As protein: CASGRAEIQYF.

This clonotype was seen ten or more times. The CDR3, as DNA: TGTGCCAGCAGCCGAGGACTAGCGGGTAACAATGAGCAGTTCTTC. It is translated as CASSRGLAGNNEQFF. The chain has TRBV12-3 or TRBV12-4 and TRBJ2-1; 11 nucleotides align to TRBD2. The CDR3 has 15 residues. Losses at the gene ends were 6 bases for V and 5 bases for J; bases not matched to a gene: 6.

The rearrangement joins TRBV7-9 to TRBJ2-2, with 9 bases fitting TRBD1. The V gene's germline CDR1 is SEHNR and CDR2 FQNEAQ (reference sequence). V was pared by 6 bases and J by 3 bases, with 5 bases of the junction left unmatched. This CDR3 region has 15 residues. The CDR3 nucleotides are TGTGCCAGCAGTGGGACAGGGTCTCACACCGGGGAGCTGTTTTTT. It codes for CASSGTGSHTGELFF.

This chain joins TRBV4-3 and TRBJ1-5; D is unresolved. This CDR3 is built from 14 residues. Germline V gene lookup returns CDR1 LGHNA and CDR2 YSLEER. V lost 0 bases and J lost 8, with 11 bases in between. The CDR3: CASSQEIGLKPQHF. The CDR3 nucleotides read TGCGCCAGCAGCCAAGAAATAGGGTTGAAGCCCCAGCATTTT.

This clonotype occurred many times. CDR3 region: CASSYSGDIDTQYF. The CDR3 DNA is TGTGCCAGCAGTTACTCGGGGGACATTGATACGCAGTATTTT. V and J are TRBV6-5 and TRBJ2-3, with a possible D match to TRBD1 (6 bases). The CDR3 extends over 14 amino acids. Trimming left V 0 bases short and J 6 bases short, with 10 bases between. From germline, CDR1 is MNHEY and CDR2 SVGAGI.

The CDR3 DNA follows: TGTGCCAGCAGTGGGGGCCGGGGGAGGCGGGAGACCCAGTACTTC. Its translation is CASSGGRGRRETQYF. V usage is TRBV6-1 and J usage is TRBJ2-5; D is possibly TRBD2 (6 bases). The CDR3 extends over 15 amino acids. Germline V gene sequence: CDR1 MNHNS, CDR2 SASEGT. V lost 4 bases, J lost 5 bases, and 17 bases lay in between.

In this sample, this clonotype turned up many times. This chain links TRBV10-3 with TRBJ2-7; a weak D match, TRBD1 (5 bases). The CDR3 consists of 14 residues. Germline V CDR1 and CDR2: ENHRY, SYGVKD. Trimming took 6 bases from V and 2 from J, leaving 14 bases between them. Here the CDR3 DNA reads TGTGCCATCAGGTCGCAGGGTTTTCCCTACGAGCAGTACTTC. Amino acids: CAIRSQGFPYEQYF.

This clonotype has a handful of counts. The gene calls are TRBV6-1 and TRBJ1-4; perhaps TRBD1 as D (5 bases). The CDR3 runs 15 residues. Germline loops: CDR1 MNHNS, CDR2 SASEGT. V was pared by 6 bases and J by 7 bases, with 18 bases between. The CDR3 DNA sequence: TGTGCCAGCAGAGTCCGGGACTTCGAGGGTGAAAAACTGTTTTTT. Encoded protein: CASRVRDFEGEKLFF.

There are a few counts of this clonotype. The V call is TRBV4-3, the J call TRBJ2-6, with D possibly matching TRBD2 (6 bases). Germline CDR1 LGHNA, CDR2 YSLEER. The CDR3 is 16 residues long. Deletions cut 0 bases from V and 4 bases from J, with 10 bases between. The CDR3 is CASSQDGGRGANVLTF. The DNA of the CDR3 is TGCGCCAGCAGCCAAGACGGGGGACGCGGGGCCAACGTCCTGACTTTC.

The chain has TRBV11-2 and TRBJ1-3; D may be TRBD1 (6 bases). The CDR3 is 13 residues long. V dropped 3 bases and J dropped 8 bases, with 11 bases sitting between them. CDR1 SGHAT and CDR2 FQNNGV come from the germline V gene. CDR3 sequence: CASSLTGLDTIYF. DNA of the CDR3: TGTGCCAGCAGCTTGACAGGTCTAGACACCATATATTTT.

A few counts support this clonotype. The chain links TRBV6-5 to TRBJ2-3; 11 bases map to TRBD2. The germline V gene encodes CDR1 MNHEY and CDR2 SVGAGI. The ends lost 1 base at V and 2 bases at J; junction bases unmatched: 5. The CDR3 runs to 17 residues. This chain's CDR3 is CASSYLASGGSTDTQYF. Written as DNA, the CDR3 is TGTGCCAGCAGTTACTTGGCTAGCGGGGGGTCCACAGATACGCAGTATTTT.

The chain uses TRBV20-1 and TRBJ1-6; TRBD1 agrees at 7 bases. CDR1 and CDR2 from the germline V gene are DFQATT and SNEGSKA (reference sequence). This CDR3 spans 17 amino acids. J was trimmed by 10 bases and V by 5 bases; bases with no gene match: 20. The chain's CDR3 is CSAPDREHFLAGSPLHF. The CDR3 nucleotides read TGCAGTGCTCCCGACAGGGAGCATTTCTTGGCGGGATCACCCCTCCACTTT.

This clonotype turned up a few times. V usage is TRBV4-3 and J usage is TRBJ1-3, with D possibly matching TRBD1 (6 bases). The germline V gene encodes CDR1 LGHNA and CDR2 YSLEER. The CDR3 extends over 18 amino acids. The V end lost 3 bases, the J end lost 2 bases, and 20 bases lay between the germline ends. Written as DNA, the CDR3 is TGCGCCAGCAGCCAGGGGGCTGCAAAGAGGCTTACTGGAAACACCATATATTTT. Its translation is CASSQGAAKRLTGNTIYF.